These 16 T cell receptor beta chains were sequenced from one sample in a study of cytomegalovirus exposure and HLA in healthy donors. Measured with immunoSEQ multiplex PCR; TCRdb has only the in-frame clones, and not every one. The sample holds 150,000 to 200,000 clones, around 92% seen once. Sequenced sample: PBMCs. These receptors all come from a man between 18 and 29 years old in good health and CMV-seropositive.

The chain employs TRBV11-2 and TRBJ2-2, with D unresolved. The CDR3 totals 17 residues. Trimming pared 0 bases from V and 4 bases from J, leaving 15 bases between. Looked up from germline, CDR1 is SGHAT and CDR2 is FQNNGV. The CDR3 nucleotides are TGTGCCAGCAGCTTAGATTCGCGGTCTTGGGTCACCGGGGAGCTGTTTTTT. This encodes CASSLDSRSWVTGELFF.

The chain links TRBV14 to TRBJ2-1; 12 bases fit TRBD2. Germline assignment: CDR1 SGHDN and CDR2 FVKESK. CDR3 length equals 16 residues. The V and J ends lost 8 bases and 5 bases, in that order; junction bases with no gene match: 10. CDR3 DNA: TGTGCCAGCCGACTAGCGGGAGCTGTGGGTAACAATGAGCAGTTCTTC. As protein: CASRLAGAVGNNEQFF.

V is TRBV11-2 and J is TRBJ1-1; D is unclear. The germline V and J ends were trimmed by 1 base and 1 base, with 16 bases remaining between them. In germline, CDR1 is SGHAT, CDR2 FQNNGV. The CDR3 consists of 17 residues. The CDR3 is CASSLGPWRSQNTEAFF. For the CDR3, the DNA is TGTGCCAGCAGCTTAGGTCCGTGGAGATCTCAGAACACTGAAGCTTTCTTT.

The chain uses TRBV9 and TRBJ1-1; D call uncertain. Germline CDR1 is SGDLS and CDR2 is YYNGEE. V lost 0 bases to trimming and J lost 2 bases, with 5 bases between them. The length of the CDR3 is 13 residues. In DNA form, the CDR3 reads TGTGCCAGCAGCGTAGACTTTAACACTGAAGCTTTCTTT. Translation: CASSVDFNTEAFF.

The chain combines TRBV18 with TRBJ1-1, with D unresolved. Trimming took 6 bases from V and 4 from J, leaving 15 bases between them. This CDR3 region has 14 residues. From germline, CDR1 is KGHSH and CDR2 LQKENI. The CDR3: CASSFRERATEAFF. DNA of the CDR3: TGTGCCAGCTCTTTTCGTGAGAGAGCCACTGAAGCTTTCTTT.

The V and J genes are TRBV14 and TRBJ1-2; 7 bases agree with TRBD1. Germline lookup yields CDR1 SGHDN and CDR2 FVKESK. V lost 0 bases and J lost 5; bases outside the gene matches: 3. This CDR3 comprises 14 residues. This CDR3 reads CASSQDGDRYGYTF. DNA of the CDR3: TGTGCCAGCAGCCAAGATGGGGACAGATATGGCTACACCTTC.

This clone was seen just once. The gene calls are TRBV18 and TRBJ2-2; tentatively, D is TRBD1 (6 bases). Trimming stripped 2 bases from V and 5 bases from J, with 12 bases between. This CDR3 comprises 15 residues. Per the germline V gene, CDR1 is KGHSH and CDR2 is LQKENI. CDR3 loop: CASSPKQGSTGELFF. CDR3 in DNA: TGTGCCAGCTCACCAAAACAGGGATCAACCGGGGAGCTGTTTTTT. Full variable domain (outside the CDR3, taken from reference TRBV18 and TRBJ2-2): NAGVMQNPRHLVRRRGQEARLRCSPMKGHSHVYWYRQLPEEGLKFMVYLQKENIIDESGMPKERFSAEFPKEGPSILRIQQVVRGDSAAYFCASSPKQGSTGELFFGEGSRLTVL.

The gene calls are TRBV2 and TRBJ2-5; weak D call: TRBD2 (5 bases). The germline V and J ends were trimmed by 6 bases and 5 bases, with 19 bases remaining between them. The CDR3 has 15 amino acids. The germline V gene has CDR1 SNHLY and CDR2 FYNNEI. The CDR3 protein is CASRALEGGGETQYF. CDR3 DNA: TGTGCCAGCAGAGCCCTCGAGGGCGGCGGGGAGACCCAGTACTTC.

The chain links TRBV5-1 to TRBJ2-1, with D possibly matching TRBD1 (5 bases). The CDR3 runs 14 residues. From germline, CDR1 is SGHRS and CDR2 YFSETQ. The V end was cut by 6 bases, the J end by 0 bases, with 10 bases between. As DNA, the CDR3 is TGCGCCAGCAAACAGGCCATCTCCTACAATGAGCAGTTCTTC. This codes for CASKQAISYNEQFF.

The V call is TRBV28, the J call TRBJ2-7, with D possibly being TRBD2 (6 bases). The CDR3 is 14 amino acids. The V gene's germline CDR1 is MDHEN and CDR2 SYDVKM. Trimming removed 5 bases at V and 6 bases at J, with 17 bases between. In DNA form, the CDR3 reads TGTGCCAGCAGTATTCGGGGGATAGCGAGCGAGCAGTACTTC. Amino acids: CASSIRGIASEQYF. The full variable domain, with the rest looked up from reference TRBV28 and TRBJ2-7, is DVKVTQSSRYLVKRTGEKVFLECVQDMDHENMFWYRQDPGLGLRLIYFSYDVKMKEKGDIPEGYSVSREKKERFSLILESASTNQTSMYLCASSIRGIASEQYFGPGTRLTVT.

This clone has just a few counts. The CDR3 protein is CSVGDRGYGYTF. The DNA of the CDR3 is TGCAGCGTTGGGGACAGGGGCTATGGCTACACCTTC. The chain links TRBV29-1 to TRBJ1-2, with TRBD1 matching 10 bases. CDR1 is SQVTM, CDR2 ANQGSEA, per germline. V lost 4 bases, J lost 4 bases, and 0 bases stayed unmatched. The CDR3 extends over 12 amino acids.

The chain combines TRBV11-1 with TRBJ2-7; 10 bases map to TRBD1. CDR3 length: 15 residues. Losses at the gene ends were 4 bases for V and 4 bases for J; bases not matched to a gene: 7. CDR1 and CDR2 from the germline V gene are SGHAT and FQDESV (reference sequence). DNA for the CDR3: TGTGCCAGCAGCTCCCCGGACAGGGGGGGGTACGAGCAGTACTTC. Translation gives CASSSPDRGGYEQYF.

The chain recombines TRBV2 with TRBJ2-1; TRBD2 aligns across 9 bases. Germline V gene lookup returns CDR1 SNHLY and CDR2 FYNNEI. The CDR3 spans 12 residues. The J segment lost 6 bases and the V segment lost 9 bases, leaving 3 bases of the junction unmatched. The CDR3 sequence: CASEGLANEQFF. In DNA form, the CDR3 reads TGTGCCAGTGAGGGACTAGCCAATGAGCAGTTCTTC.

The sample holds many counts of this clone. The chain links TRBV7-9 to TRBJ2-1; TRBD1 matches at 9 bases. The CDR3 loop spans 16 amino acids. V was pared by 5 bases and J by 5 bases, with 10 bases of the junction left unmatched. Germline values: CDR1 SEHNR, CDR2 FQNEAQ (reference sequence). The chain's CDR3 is CASSRWVGTGNNEQFF. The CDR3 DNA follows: TGTGCCAGCAGCCGGTGGGTTGGGACAGGGAACAATGAGCAGTTCTTC.

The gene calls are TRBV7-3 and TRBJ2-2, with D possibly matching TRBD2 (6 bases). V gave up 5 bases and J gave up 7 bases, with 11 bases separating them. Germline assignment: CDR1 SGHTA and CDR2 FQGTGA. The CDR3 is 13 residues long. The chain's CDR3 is CASSVGSLGELFF. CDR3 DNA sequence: TGTGCCAGCAGCGTCGGGAGTCTCGGGGAGCTGTTTTTT.

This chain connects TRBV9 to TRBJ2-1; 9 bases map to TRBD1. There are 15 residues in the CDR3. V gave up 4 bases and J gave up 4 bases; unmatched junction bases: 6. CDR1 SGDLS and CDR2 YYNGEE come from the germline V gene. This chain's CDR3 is CASSTHRGLYNEQFF. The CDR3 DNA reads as TGTGCCAGCAGCACTCACAGGGGGCTGTACAATGAGCAGTTCTTC.